The 7 T cell receptor beta chains listed next were all sequenced from one sample in a study of blood T cell repertoires in COVID-19. Method: immunoSEQ multiplex PCR; TCRdb's copy keeps in-frame clones and lacks some. The sample comprises 120,000 to 150,000 clones, 84% of which are singletons, and roughly 5.7% rests with the top ten. The sequencing sample was made of PBMCs or T cells enriched from blood (not recorded which). Receptors originate from a woman aged 45-65 years who had been exposed to COVID-19.

This clone was counted a single time. V usage is TRBV27 and J usage is TRBJ1-5; a weak D match, TRBD1 (6 bases). Trimming took 5 bases from V and 9 from J, leaving 20 bases between them. The germline CDR1 and CDR2 sequences are MNHEY and SMNVEV (reference sequence). This CDR3 contains 15 residues. CDR3 in DNA: TGTGCCAGCAGTGGAAATCCGGGGGGCATGAGGCCCCAGCATTTT. It encodes CASSGNPGGMRPQHF.

The rearrangement joins TRBV7-9 to TRBJ2-3; D may be TRBD1 (7 bases). The CDR3 sequence is 16 residues long. CDR1 and CDR2 (germline): SEHNR, FQNEAQ (reference sequence). Trimming shortened V by 1 base and J by 2 bases, and 13 bases separated the two germline ends. The CDR3: CASSLGSRGDTDTQYF. The CDR3 DNA follows: TGTGCCAGCAGCTTAGGTTCCAGGGGGGACACAGATACGCAGTATTTT.

The chain couples TRBV12-3 or TRBV12-4 to TRBJ1-6; D is perhaps TRBD1 (6 bases). CDR3 length: 13 residues. V dropped 7 bases and J dropped 9 bases, with 13 bases sitting between them. The chain's CDR3 is CASNEEGGSPLHF. In DNA, the CDR3 is TGTGCCAGCAACGAGGAAGGGGGTTCACCCCTCCACTTT.

This clone appeared many times. The chain couples TRBV18 to TRBJ1-1; 10 bases line up with TRBD1. The germline gives CDR1 KGHSH, CDR2 LQKENI. Losses at the gene ends were 4 bases for V and 4 bases for J; bases not matched to a gene: 6. The CDR3 runs to 15 residues. In nucleotides, the CDR3 is TGTGCCAGCTCACTCACTTGGGACAGGGGCACTGAAGCTTTCTTT. Its translation: CASSLTWDRGTEAFF. The entire variable domain, with the rest obtained from reference TRBV18 and TRBJ1-1, is as follows: NAGVMQNPRHLVRRRGQEARLRCSPMKGHSHVYWYRQLPEEGLKFMVYLQKENIIDESGMPKERFSAEFPKEGPSILRIQQVVRGDSAAYFCASSLTWDRGTEAFFGQGTRLTVV.

The rearrangement joins TRBV18 to TRBJ1-1, with 9 nucleotides matching TRBD1. V dropped 6 bases and J dropped 1; count of bases not matched to a gene: 12. This CDR3 contains 17 residues. Germline loops: CDR1 KGHSH, CDR2 LQKENI. The DNA of the CDR3 is TGTGCCAGCTCGGCCTCACAGGGGGCTGTGGGGAACACTGAAGCTTTCTTT. Residues: CASSASQGAVGNTEAFF.

The rearrangement links TRBV4-3 to TRBJ1-4; the match to TRBD1 covers 8 bases. Germline V CDR1 and CDR2: LGHNA, YSLEER. The V segment lost 7 bases and the J segment 12 bases; nucleotides outside the gene matches: 13. The CDR3 totals 14 residues. The CDR3 DNA reads TGCGCCAGCAAGGGTCATCTATCGACAGGGGAACTGTTTTTT. It yields the protein CASKGHLSTGELFF.

The chain has TRBV6-2 or TRBV6-3 and TRBJ2-7, with D unresolved. Between the trimmed V and J ends, which lost 0 bases and 4 bases, there was a span of 13 bases. Germline V lookup: CDR1 MNHEY, CDR2 SVGEGT. The CDR3 totals 15 residues. This chain's CDR3 is CASSYSTSLRYEQYF. CDR3 DNA: TGTGCCAGCAGTTACTCCACATCCTTAAGATACGAGCAGTACTTC.